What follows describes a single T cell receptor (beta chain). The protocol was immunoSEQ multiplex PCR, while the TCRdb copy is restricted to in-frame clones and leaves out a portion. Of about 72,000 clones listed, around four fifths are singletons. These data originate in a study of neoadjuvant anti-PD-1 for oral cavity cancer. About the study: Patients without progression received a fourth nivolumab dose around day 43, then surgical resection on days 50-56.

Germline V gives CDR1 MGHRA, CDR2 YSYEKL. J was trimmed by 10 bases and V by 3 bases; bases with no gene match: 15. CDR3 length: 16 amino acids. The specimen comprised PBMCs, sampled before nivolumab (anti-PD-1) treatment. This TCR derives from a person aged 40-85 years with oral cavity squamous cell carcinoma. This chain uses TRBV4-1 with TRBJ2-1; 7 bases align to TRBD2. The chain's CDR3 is CASSHPSGGGPGEQFF. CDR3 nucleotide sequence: TGCGCCAGCAGCCACCCGTCTGGGGGAGGGCCGGGGGAGCAGTTCTTC.